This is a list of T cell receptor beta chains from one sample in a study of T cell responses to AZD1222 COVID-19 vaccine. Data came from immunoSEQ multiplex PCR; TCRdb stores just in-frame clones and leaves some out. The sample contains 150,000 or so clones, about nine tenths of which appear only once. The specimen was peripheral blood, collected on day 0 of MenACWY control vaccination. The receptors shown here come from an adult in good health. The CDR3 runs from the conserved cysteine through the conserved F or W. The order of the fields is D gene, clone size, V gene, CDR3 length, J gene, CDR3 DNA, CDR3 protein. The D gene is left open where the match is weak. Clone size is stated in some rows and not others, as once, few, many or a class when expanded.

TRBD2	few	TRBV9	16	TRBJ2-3	TGTGCCAGCAGCGTAGATAGCGGGAGGGCCCCAGATACGCAGTATTTT	CASSVDSGRAPDTQYF
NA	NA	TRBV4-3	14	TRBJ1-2	TGCGCCAGCAGCCAAGATTGGGATTCCTATGGCTACACCTTC	CASSQDWDSYGYTF
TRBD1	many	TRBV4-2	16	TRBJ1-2	TGTGCCAGCAGCCAAGATCCGACAGGGGAAGCCTATGGCTACACCTTC	CASSQDPTGEAYGYTF
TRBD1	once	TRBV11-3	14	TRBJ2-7	TGTGCCAGCAGCTGGGGACAGTCATCCTACGAGCAGTACTTC	CASSWGQSSYEQYF
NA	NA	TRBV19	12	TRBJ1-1	TGTGCCAGTAGTGAGGGGGGAACTGAAGCTTTCTTT	CASSEGGTEAFF
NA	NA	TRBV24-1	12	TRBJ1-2	TGTGCCACCAGGTCAGGGATGGACGGCTACACCTTC	CATRSGMDGYTF
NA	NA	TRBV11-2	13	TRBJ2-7	TGTGCCAGCAGCTTAGACGCCTCCTACGAGCAGTACTTC	CASSLDASYEQYF
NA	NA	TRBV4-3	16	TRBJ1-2	TGCGCCAGCAGCCCCCAAACGATGGAGGGGAACTATGGCTACACCTTC	CASSPQTMEGNYGYTF
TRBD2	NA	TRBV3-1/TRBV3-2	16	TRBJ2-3	TGTGCCAGCAGCCACCAGACTAGCGGGGATTCAGATACGCAGTATTTT	CASSHQTSGDSDTQYF
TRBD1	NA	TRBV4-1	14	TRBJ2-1	TGCGCCAGCAGCCTCGGACAGGGGGCTAATGAGCAGTTCTTC	CASSLGQGANEQFF
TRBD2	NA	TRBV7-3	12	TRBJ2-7	TGTGCCAGCAGCTTAGCGGGAGGCGAGCAGTACTTC	CASSLAGGEQYF
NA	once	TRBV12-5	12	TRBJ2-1	TGTGCTAGTGGTTCGCAATCCGGTGAGCAGTTCTTC	CASGSQSGEQFF
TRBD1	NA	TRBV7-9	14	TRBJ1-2	TGTGCCAGCAGCTTAGTTGCAGGGGGCAGGGGCTACACCTTC	CASSLVAGGRGYTF
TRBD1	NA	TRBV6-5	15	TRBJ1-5	TGTGCCAGCAGTAGGGGACAGTTTAGCAATCAGCCCCAGCATTTT	CASSRGQFSNQPQHF
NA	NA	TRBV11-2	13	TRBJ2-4	TGTGCCGTCCGGAGCTTAGCCAAAAACATTCAGTACTTC	CAVRSLAKNIQYF
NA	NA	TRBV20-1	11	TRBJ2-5	TGCAGTGCAAGGAGTCAAGAGACCCAGTACTTC	CSARSQETQYF
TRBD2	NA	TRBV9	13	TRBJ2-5	TGTGCCAGCAGCCCGGGACTAGCGGGGACCCAGTACTTC	CASSPGLAGTQYF
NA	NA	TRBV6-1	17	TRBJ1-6	TGTGCCAGCAGTGGGAATAGGGGGACTTCCTATAATTCACCCCTCCACTTT	CASSGNRGTSYNSPLHF
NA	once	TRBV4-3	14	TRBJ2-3	TGCGCCAGCAGCCAAGAACCTATCACAGATACGCAGTATTTT	CASSQEPITDTQYF
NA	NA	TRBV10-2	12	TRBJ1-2	TGCGCCAGCAGTATGACACAGGATGGCTACACCTTC	CASSMTQDGYTF
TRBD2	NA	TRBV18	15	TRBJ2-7	TGTGCCAGCTCAGCGAAATTAGCGGGAGCAGGGGAGCAGTACTTC	CASSAKLAGAGEQYF
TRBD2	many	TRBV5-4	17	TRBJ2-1	TGTGCCAGCAGCCTGGGACTAGCGGGGGGAGGTAGAAATGAGCAGTTCTTC	CASSLGLAGGGRNEQFF
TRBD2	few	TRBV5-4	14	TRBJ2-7	TGTGCCAGCAGCTGGGAGGGGATGGGCCACGAGCAGTACTTC	CASSWEGMGHEQYF
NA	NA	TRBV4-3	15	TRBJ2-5	TGCGCCAGCAGCCAGACAAGGGGATTGGGAGAGACCCAGTACTTC	CASSQTRGLGETQYF
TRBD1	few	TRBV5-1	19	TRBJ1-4	TGCGCCAGCAGCTTTGGGAGACAGGGAACGGTAACAACTAATGAAAAACTGTTTTTT	CASSFGRQGTVTTNEKLFF
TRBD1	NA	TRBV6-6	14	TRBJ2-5	TGTGCCAGCAGTTGGACAGGGGCCCAAGAGACCCAGTACTTC	CASSWTGAQETQYF
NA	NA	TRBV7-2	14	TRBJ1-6	TGTGCCAGCAGCCTGACCTCCTATAATTCACCCCTCCACTTT	CASSLTSYNSPLHF
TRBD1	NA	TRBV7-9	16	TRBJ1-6	TGTGCCAGCAGCTTCAAAGCTGGACAGGAATCCTCACCCCTCCACTTT	CASSFKAGQESSPLHF
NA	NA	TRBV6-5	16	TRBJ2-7	TGTGCCAGCAGTTACGGAGGGCGGGGGCGTTCCGGCGAGCAGTACTTC	CASSYGGRGRSGEQYF
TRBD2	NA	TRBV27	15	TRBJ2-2	TGTGCCAGCAGCCCGACTAGCGTCTTAACCGGGGAGCTGTTTTTT	CASSPTSVLTGELFF
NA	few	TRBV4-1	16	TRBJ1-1	TGCGCCAGCAGCCAAGTCTTACTACAGACGAACACTGAAGCTTTCTTT	CASSQVLLQTNTEAFF
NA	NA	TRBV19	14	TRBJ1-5	TGTGCCAGTAGTAACGGTCATAGCAATCAGCCCCAGCATTTT	CASSNGHSNQPQHF
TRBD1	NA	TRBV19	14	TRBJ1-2	TGTGCCAGTAGGCCCCGAGGACAGGGCTTGGGCTACACCTTC	CASRPRGQGLGYTF
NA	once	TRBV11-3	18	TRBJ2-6	TGTGCCAGCAGCTCACGGAGCAATAGAGCCACTGGGGCCAACGTCCTGACTTTC	CASSSRSNRATGANVLTF
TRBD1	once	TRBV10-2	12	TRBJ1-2	TGCGCCAGCAGTCGGGACAGCTATGGCTACACCTTC	CASSRDSYGYTF
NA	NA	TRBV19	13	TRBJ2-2	TGTGCCAGTATGCGGGGACACACCGGGGAGCTGTTTTTT	CASMRGHTGELFF
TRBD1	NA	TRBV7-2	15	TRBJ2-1	TGTGCCAGCAGCTTAGGGACAGGCCGATTCAATGAGCAGTTCTTC	CASSLGTGRFNEQFF
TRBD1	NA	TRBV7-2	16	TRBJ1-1	TGTGCCAGCAGCTTACCCGGGACAGGTCGGGGAACTGAAGCTTTCTTT	CASSLPGTGRGTEAFF
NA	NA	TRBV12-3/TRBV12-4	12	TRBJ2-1	TGTGCCAGCAGCGACAGGTACAATGAGCAGTTCTTC	CASSDRYNEQFF
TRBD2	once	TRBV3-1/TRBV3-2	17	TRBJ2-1	TGTGCCAGCAGCGTAGCGGGGGGCCGCCAAAACTACAATGAGCAGTTCTTC	CASSVAGGRQNYNEQFF
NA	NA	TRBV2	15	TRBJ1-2	TGTGCCAGCAGTCCGAACCCTTACTCAGACTATGGCTACACCTTC	CASSPNPYSDYGYTF
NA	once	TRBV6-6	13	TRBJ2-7	TGTGCCAGCAGTCTCCAGGGGCAAGGCGAGCAGTACTTC	CASSLQGQGEQYF
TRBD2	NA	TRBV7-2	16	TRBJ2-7	TGTGCCAGCAGCCCTCTGGGAGTAGCGGGAGGCACCCAGCAGTACTTC	CASSPLGVAGGTQQYF
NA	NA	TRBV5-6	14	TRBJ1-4	TGTGCCAGCACCTTCTGGGGACACCTCGAAAAACTGTTTTTT	CASTFWGHLEKLFF
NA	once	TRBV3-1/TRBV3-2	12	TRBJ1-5	TGTGCCAGCAGCCAACGAGGGCAGCCCCAGCATTTT	CASSQRGQPQHF